Shown below are 21 T cell receptor beta chains from a single sample sequenced in a study of Graves' ophthalmopathy and Graves' hyperthyroidism (dated by TCRdb to between 2018 and 2020). TCRdb shows the sequencer as Illumina HiSeq 2000. TCR beta CDR3 regions were amplified from RNA transcripts for repertoire sequencing. The first round of RT-PCR was done with HTBI primers and the Qiagen OneStep RT-PCR kit, and was followed by a second round of multiplex PCR, then size selection and purification. TCRdb reanalyzed the raw reads on its own, using fastp at Q25 for trimming and MiXCR for clone calling, and kept in-frame beta chains. Identical CDR3 proteins give one entry, which carries the most common genes and DNA. The sample yields roughly 350,000 distinct CDR3 sequences; roughly 17% were counted once. 2.4% of the sample is in the top ten clones. The material sequenced was peripheral blood. All receptors derive from an adult woman with stable Graves' hyperthyroidism.

This clonotype was recorded many times. The chain's CDR3 is CASRIRQGFEAFF. CDR3 bases: TGTGCCAGCAGGATACGACAGGGGTTTGAAGCTTTCTTT. V usage is TRBV12-3 or TRBV12-4 and J usage is TRBJ1-1; 8 bases are shared with TRBD1. The CDR3 loop spans 13 amino acids. Trimming removed 6 bases from V and 7 bases from J; junction bases left unmatched: 7.

This clonotype was detected a few times. The genes are TRBV7-8 and TRBJ2-2; the match to TRBD1 covers 7 bases. J gave up 4 bases and V 3 bases, and 5 bases lay outside the gene matches. Germline-derived CDR1 and CDR2 are SGHVS and FQNEAQ. The CDR3 contains 15 residues. The CDR3 DNA reads TGTGCCAGCAGCTTCGACAGGGTGGGCACCGGGGAGCTGTTTTTT. Encoded protein: CASSFDRVGTGELFF. Filled out from reference TRBV7-8 and TRBJ2-2, the complete variable domain reads GAGVSQSPRYKVAKRGQDVALRCDPISGHVSLFWYQQALGQGPEFLTYFQNEAQLDKSGLPSDRFFAERPEGSVSTLKIQRTQQEDSAVYLCASSFDRVGTGELFFGEGSRLTVL.

This clonotype was seen at least ten times. The chain recombines TRBV3-1 with TRBJ1-2, with a tentative D call TRBD1 (6 bases). Trimming took 4 bases from V and 6 from J, leaving 18 bases between them. The CDR3 runs 15 residues. Germline CDR1 is LGHDT and CDR2 is YNNKEL (reference sequence). DNA for the CDR3: TGTGCCAGCAGCCCAGGGACACTGAGACTTAATGGCTACACCTTC. It specifies CASSPGTLRLNGYTF.

Ten or more counts support this clonotype. The chain couples TRBV28 to TRBJ2-6; 10 nucleotides line up with TRBD2. CDR3 length equals 18 residues. J lost 0 bases, V lost 6 bases, and 8 bases had no gene match. The germline gives CDR1 MDHEN, CDR2 SYDVKM. CDR3 amino acids: CASRRTSGTYSGANVLTF. CDR3 coding DNA: TGTGCCAGCAGACGGACTAGCGGTACCTACTCTGGGGCCAACGTCCTGACTTTC.

At least ten counts were recorded for this clonotype. A junction boundary mismatches the germline segment, possibly from a read error. This chain uses TRBV6-5 with TRBJ2-4, with 11 bases aligning to TRBD1. Per germline, CDR1 MNHEY and CDR2 SVGAGI. This CDR3 is built from 15 residues. The CDR3 protein is CASSSPGQGANIKYF. As DNA, the CDR3 is TGTGCCAGCAGTTCCCCCGGACAGGGGGCGAACATTAAGTACTTC.

The chain joins TRBV24-1 to TRBJ2-2; TRBD2 might be the D (5 bases). V was shortened by 5 bases and J by 1 base, with 10 bases between the two germline ends. Germline lookup yields CDR1 KGHDR and CDR2 SFDVKD. This CDR3 is built from 15 residues. CDR3 amino acids: CATSGAGENTGELFF. The CDR3 DNA is TGTGCCACCAGTGGGGCGGGTGAGAACACCGGGGAGCTGTTTTTT.

This clonotype was recorded many times. The J gene is TRBJ2-5, the V gene TRBV7-2, with 7 bases fitting TRBD2. The CDR3 has 15 residues. J gave up 7 bases and V 3 bases, and 11 bases lay outside the gene matches. Germline V CDR1 and CDR2: SGHTA, FQGNSA. CDR3: CASSFFLAGLGTQYF. CDR3 sequence (DNA): TGTGCCAGCAGCTTCTTTTTAGCGGGTCTAGGGACCCAGTACTTC.

This clonotype was counted at least ten times. V and J are TRBV12-3 or TRBV12-4 and TRBJ1-1, with no clear D. Trimming removed 3 bases from V and 1 base from J, with 9 bases in between. The CDR3 extends over 14 amino acids. CDR3 region: CASSFLSGNTEAFF. The CDR3 DNA is TGTGCCAGCAGTTTTTTATCGGGGAACACTGAAGCTTTCTTT.

In its sample, this clonotype was seen many times. The chain uses TRBV15 and TRBJ1-6; weak D call: TRBD1 (5 bases). This CDR3 spans 17 amino acids. CDR1 and CDR2 (germline): LNHNV, YYDKDF (reference sequence). Between the trimmed V and J ends, which lost 0 bases and 6 bases, there was a span of 15 bases. The CDR3 spells CATSRDFFRGTNSPLHF. In nucleotides, the CDR3 is TGTGCCACCAGCAGAGATTTTTTCCGGGGGACTAATTCACCCCTCCACTTT.

This clonotype was recorded at least ten times. This chain uses TRBV4-3 with TRBJ1-6; 7 bases agree with TRBD1. Germline V gives CDR1 LGHNA, CDR2 YSLEER. This CDR3 has 14 residues. V shed 6 bases, J shed 8 bases, and the junction held 7 bases outside the gene matches. CDR3 residues: CASRPDRVDSPLHF. CDR3 sequence (DNA): TGCGCCAGCAGACCCGACAGGGTGGATTCACCCCTCCACTTT.

This clonotype was observed a handful of times. The chain joins TRBV7-3 to TRBJ2-2; D perhaps matches TRBD2 (5 bases). Trimming pared 5 bases from V and 6 bases from J, leaving 19 bases between. The germline V gene has CDR1 SGHTA and CDR2 FQGTGA. The CDR3 is 16 residues long. The CDR3 DNA sequence: TGTGCCAGCAGCCCCCAGTCTGTCCGAGCGGCCGGGGAGCTGTTTTTT. This sequence encodes CASSPQSVRAAGELFF.

The chain joins TRBV6-1 to TRBJ2-7, with a weak D call TRBD1 (6 bases). This CDR3 region has 11 residues. Germline V gene lookup returns CDR1 MNHNS and CDR2 SASEGT. V was clipped by 7 bases and J by 6 bases, with 10 bases between them. The CDR3 DNA is TGTGCCAGCAACCAGGGGTTCGAGCAGTACTTC. It codes for CASNQGFEQYF.

The sample holds many counts of this clonotype. CDR3 loop: CASRFREGMTEAFF. CDR3 coding DNA: TGTGCCAGTAGGTTCCGCGAGGGTATGACTGAAGCTTTCTTT. The rearrangement links TRBV19 to TRBJ1-1; D is unclear. The CDR3 sequence is 14 residues long. The germline V and J ends were trimmed by 6 bases and 5 bases, with 16 bases remaining between them. Germline V gene sequence: CDR1 LNHDA, CDR2 SQIVND (reference sequence).

Notes on this clonotype: One end of the junction does not line up with germline, which may come from a read error. The chain recombines TRBV11-1 with TRBJ1-1; D not certain. From germline, CDR1 is SGHAT and CDR2 FQDESV (reference sequence). The CDR3 is 14 amino acids. CDR3 region: CTSSLRGGDTEAFF. The CDR3 DNA is TGTACCAGCAGCTTACGGGGTGGGGACACTGAAGCTTTCTTT.

This clonotype was recorded many times. This chain uses TRBV11-2 with TRBJ2-7; perhaps TRBD2 as D (5 bases). Between the trimmed V and J ends, which lost 7 bases and 7 bases, there was a span of 11 bases. CDR1 SGHAT and CDR2 FQNNGV come from the germline V gene. This CDR3 has 11 residues. The CDR3 nucleotides are TGTGCCAGCAAGCGAGGGCTTGAGCAGTACTTC. This codes for CASKRGLEQYF. Looking up the rest from reference TRBV11-2 and TRBJ2-7 gives the full variable domain: EAGVAQSPRYKIIEKRQSVAFWCNPISGHATLYWYQQILGQGPKLLIQFQNNGVVDDSQLPKDRFSAERLKGVDSTLKIQPAKLEDSAVYLCASKRGLEQYFGPGTRLTVT.

This clonotype was found many times. The J gene is TRBJ2-7, the V gene TRBV5-1; D is ambiguous. CDR1 and CDR2 from the germline V gene are SGHRS and YFSETQ. The V gene lost 2 bases and the J gene lost 5 bases, with 11 bases spanning the gap. The CDR3 loop spans 13 amino acids. In DNA form, the CDR3 reads TGCGCCAGCAGCTTAGCCCGGTGGAACGAGCAGTACTTC. It yields the protein CASSLARWNEQYF.

This clonotype has a count of ten or more. The chain joins TRBV20-1 to TRBJ2-5; 7 bases match TRBD1. Germline CDR1 and CDR2: DFQATT and SNEGSKA (reference sequence). V trimming: 3 bases; J trimming: 2 bases; junction bases outside the gene matches: 6. The CDR3 extends over 14 amino acids. CDR3 sequence: CSARLDRTQETQYF. As DNA, the CDR3 is TGCAGTGCTAGGTTGGACAGGACACAAGAGACCCAGTACTTC.

This chain connects TRBV29-1 to TRBJ2-3; 9 nucleotides align to TRBD2. V shed 3 bases and J 6 bases; nucleotides not matched to a gene: 10. The germline V gene encodes CDR1 SQVTM and CDR2 ANQGSEA. The CDR3 covers 15 residues. Here the CDR3 reads CSVETSGQKTDTQYF. The DNA of the CDR3 is TGCAGCGTTGAGACTAGCGGCCAAAAGACGGATACGCAGTATTTT.

This clonotype was picked up many times. The chain has TRBV7-2 and TRBJ2-7; D ambiguous. The CDR3 loop spans 12 amino acids. Trimming removed 7 bases at V and 6 bases at J, with 13 bases between. Germline-derived CDR1 and CDR2 are SGHTA and FQGNSA. The CDR3 DNA sequence: TGTGCCAGCACCTCCGTGAGAGGCGAGCAGTACTTC. It is translated as CASTSVRGEQYF.

The CDR3 protein is CASGLAGRILYGYTF. In DNA form, the CDR3 reads TGTGCTAGTGGTTTGGCCGGACGGATACTCTATGGCTACACCTTC. The rearrangement links TRBV12-5 to TRBJ1-2; D not resolved. The CDR3 is 15 residues long. Trimming removed 1 base at V and 4 bases at J, with 13 bases between. The germline gives CDR1 LGHNT, CDR2 FRNRAP.

This clonotype was recorded at least ten times. The chain is built from TRBV12-5 and TRBJ1-2; 8 nucleotides line up with TRBD1. Unmatched junction bases numbered 3, after V lost 4 bases and J lost 2 bases. The CDR3 covers 14 residues. In germline, CDR1 is LGHNT, CDR2 FRNRAP. The CDR3 DNA is TGTGCTAGTGGTTCGGACAGGGTGAACTATGGCTACACCTTC. Residues: CASGSDRVNYGYTF. The variable domain in full, with the rest retrieved from reference TRBV12-5 and TRBJ1-2, is DARVTQTPRHKVTEMGQEVTMRCQPILGHNTVFWYRQTMMQGLELLAYFRNRAPLDDSGMPKDRFSAEMPDATLATLKIQPSEPRDSAVYFCASGSDRVNYGYTFGSGTRLTVV.